The present TCR beta chain was sequenced within a study of T cells after yellow fever vaccination. Points from the study as a whole: A weaker but faster secondary response was observed, peaking on day 5 versus 15.

This clonotype was seen only a few times. Its antigen is unidentified. By 5'RACE template switching, TCR cDNA was produced, with a universal primer site and UMIs added in the process. TCRdb redid the calling of the 5' RACE reads with MiXCR, one entry per CDR3 protein. The sample contains a few hundred thousand distinct CDR3 sequences, 3.6% of which appear only once. In germline, CDR1 is LGHNA, CDR2 YNFKEQ. V was shortened by 1 base and J by 4 bases, with 10 bases between the two germline ends. This CDR3 region has 14 residues. The receptor comes from a man aged 18 to 29 who received the YFV17D yellow fever vaccine. Sample: PBMCs, taken on the day of the yellow fever booster vaccination. The rearrangement links TRBV4-2 to TRBJ1-2; D is unresolved. The CDR3 protein is CASSQGTGIYGYTF. Here the CDR3 DNA reads TGTGCCAGCAGCCAAGGAACCGGTATCTATGGCTACACCTTC.